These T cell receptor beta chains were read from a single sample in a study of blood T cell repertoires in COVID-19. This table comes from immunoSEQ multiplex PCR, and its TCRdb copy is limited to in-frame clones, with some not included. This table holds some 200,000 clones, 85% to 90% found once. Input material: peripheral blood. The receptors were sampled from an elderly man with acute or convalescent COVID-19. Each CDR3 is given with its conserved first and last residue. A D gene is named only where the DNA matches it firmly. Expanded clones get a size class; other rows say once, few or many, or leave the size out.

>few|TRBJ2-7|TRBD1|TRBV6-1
TGTGCCAGCAGTGAAGAACAGGGGATGGCCTACGAGCAGTACTTC
CASSEEQGMAYEQYF
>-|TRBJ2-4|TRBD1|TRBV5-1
TGCGCCAGCAGCCGGACAGGGGCTTACCTAGCCAAAAACATTCAGTACTTC
CASSRTGAYLAKNIQYF
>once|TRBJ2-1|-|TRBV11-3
TGTGCCAGCAGCTCCGGAGAGATCTCCTACAATGAGCAGTTCTTC
CASSSGEISYNEQFF
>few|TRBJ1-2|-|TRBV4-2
TGTGCCAGCACCTCCCCAACGGGGTCCGGCTACACCTTC
CASTSPTGSGYTF
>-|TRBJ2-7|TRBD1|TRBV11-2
TGTGCCAGCAGCTTCGGGACAGGGGACCCCTACGAGCAGTACTTC
CASSFGTGDPYEQYF
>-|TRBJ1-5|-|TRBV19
TGTGCCAGTAGCCCCCAGCGGGCGGGCAATCAGCCCCAGCATTTT
CASSPQRAGNQPQHF
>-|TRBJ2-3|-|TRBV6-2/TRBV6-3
TGTGCCAGCAGTTACCCCCCCGAGGGTCCGGATACGCAGTATTTT
CASSYPPEGPDTQYF
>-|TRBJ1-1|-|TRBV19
TGTGCCAGTAGTATAGTCTCCGCAGGGGACACTGAAGCTTTCTTT
CASSIVSAGDTEAFF
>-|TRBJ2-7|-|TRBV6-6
TGTGCCAGCAGTTACCGGGAAAGCTACGAGCAGTACTTC
CASSYRESYEQYF
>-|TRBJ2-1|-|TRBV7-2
TGTGCCAGCAGCTTAGGAGGAGCAGGGGCAAATGAGCAGTTCTTC
CASSLGGAGANEQFF
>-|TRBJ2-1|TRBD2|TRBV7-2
TGTGCCAGCAGCCCTAGGGCCAGGACTAGCGGGTACAATGAGCAGTTCTTC
CASSPRARTSGYNEQFF
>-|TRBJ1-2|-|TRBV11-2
TGTGCCAGCAGCTTAGATCGGGGAGCCGGCTACACCTTC
CASSLDRGAGYTF
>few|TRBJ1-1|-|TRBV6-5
TGTGCCAGCAGTTACTCAGACACAGCAAACACTGAAGCTTTCTTT
CASSYSDTANTEAFF
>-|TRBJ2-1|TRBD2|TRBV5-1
TGCGCCAGCAGCACCGGACTAGCGGGAGGCCTGAGCTCCTACAATGAGCAGTTCTTC
CASSTGLAGGLSSYNEQFF
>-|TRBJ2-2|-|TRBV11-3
TGTGCCAGCACCAAGGGGACTCCGATCACCGGGGAGCTGTTTTTT
CASTKGTPITGELFF
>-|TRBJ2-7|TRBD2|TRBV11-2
TGTGCCAGCGGGGTTAGCGGGAGCTTTTACGAGCAGTACTTC
CASGVSGSFYEQYF
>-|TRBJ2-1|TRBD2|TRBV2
TGTGCCGAAGGATCCCGGGGGGGAGGGAATGAGCAGTTCTTC
CAEGSRGGGNEQFF
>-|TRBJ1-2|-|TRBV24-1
TGTGCCACCAGTGGGGGGCAATTTTTCGGCTACACCTTC
CATSGGQFFGYTF
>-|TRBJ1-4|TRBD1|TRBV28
TGTGCCAGCAGTTTATGGGGGACAGGGGCTAATGAAAAACTGTTTTTT
CASSLWGTGANEKLFF
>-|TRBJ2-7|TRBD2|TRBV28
TGTGCCAGCAGTTTAGGGACTAAGAGGCACGAGCAGTACTTC
CASSLGTKRHEQYF
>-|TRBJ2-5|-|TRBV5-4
TGTGCCAGCAGCTTCTTTTCCGAGACCCAGTACTTC
CASSFFSETQYF
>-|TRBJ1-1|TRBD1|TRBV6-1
TGTGCCAGCAGTGATAGACAGGGGGCTGAAGCTTTCTTT
CASSDRQGAEAFF
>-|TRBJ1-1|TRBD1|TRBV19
TGTGCCAGTAGTGCCCAGGACAGGGGAAGATCTGAAGCTTTCTTT
CASSAQDRGRSEAFF
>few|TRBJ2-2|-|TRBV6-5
TGTGCCAGCTACTCCGGGGGTACCGGGGAGCTGTTTTTT
CASYSGGTGELFF
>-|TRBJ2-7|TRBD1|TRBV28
TGTGCCAGCAGTTACCTTGACAGGGTCTCCTACGAGCAGTACTTC
CASSYLDRVSYEQYF
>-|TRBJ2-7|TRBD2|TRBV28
TGTGCCAGCAGTTCCGGGACTAGCCCCTACGAGCAGTACTTC
CASSSGTSPYEQYF
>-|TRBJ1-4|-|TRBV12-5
TGTGCTAGTGGTTTGGTACTTACGGACAGTTTGTCTAATGAAAAACTGTTTTTT
CASGLVLTDSLSNEKLFF
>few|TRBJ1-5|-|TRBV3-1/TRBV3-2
TGTGCCAGCAGCCAAGTTGCAGGAAATCAGCCCCAGCATTTT
CASSQVAGNQPQHF
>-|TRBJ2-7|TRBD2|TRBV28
TGTGCCAGCAGCCCACCGCGGACTAGCTCCAACCCCTCCTACGAGCAGTACTTC
CASSPPRTSSNPSYEQYF
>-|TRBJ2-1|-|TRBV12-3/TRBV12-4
TGTGCCAGCAGTTTGCGGGGGCTCGGTGAGCAGTTCTTC
CASSLRGLGEQFF
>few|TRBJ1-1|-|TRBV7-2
TGTGCCAGCAGCCAAGGATACGGTCGGGGCACTGAAGCTTTCTTT
CASSQGYGRGTEAFF
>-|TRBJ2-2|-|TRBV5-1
TGCGCCAGCAGCGTGGGAGGGACAGCGGCCACCGGGGAGCTGTTTTTT
CASSVGGTAATGELFF
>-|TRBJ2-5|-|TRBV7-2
TGTGCCAGCAGCTTGAGGGCTGCAGAGACCCAGTACTTC
CASSLRAAETQYF
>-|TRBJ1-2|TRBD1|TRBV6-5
TGTGCCAGCAGGTTTGGACAGGGCGCTAACTATGGCTACACCTTC
CASRFGQGANYGYTF
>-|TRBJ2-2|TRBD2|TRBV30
TGTGCCTGGGAGACCCCCCTAGCGGGAGGCTCTTTTGAGGAGCTGTTTTTT
CAWETPLAGGSFEELFF
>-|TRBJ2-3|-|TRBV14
TGTGCCAGCAGCCAACTAGGGGTTGGGCCCCTGGCAGATACGCAGTATTTT
CASSQLGVGPLADTQYF
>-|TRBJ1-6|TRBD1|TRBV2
TGTGCCAGCAGTGGACAGGGGGCGATGTTAGCCTCACCCCTCCACTTT
CASSGQGAMLASPLHF
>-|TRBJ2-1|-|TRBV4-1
TGCGCCAGCAGCCAAACGTCCTTAGATGAGCAGTTCTTC
CASSQTSLDEQFF
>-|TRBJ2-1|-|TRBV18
TGTGCCAGCTCACCACGGGCAGGGGAGTACAATGAGCAGTTCTTC
CASSPRAGEYNEQFF
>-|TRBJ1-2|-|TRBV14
TGTGCCAGCAGCCAAGTGTCAGGGGAAATCGGGTATGGCTACACCTTC
CASSQVSGEIGYGYTF
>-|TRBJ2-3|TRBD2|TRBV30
TGTGCCTGGACCCTCTCCCCCGCGGGAGGGACAGATACGCAGTATTTT
CAWTLSPAGGTDTQYF
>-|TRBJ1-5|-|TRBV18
TGTGCCAGCTCACCTACCCCGGTAAATCAGCCCCAGCATTTT
CASSPTPVNQPQHF
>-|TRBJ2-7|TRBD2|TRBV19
TGTGCCAGTAGTTCTTCTAGCGGGAGTAGCGAGCAGTACTTC
CASSSSSGSSEQYF
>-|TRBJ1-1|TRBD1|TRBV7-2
TGTGCCAGCAGCTTCGCGGGACAGGGGCCTTTCTTT
CASSFAGQGPFF
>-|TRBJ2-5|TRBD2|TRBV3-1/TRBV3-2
TGTGCCAGCAGCCAAGAGAAGTTCCTAGCGGGAGTGGCGACCCAGTACTTC
CASSQEKFLAGVATQYF
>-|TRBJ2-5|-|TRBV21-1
TGTGCCAGCAGCAAAGCCGGACTAGCGGGACTCCAAGAGACCCAGTACTTC
CASSKAGLAGLQETQYF
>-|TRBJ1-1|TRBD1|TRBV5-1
TGCGCCAGCACGACAGGGAAGAACACTGAAGCTTTCTTT
CASTTGKNTEAFF
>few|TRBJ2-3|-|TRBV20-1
TGCAGTGCTAGTGGTCGGAGCGTTAGCACAGATACGCAGTATTTT
CSASGRSVSTDTQYF
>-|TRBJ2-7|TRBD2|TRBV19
TGTGCCAGTAGGGGACTAGCGGGAGTAGGCTACGAGCAGTACTTC
CASRGLAGVGYEQYF
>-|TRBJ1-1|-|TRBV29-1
TGCAGCGGAGGGGCGGGGCGCAACACTGAAGCTTTCTTT
CSGGAGRNTEAFF
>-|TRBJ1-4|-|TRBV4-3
TGCGCCAGCAGCCAAGGAAGGCAGGGGTGGGAAAAACTGTTTTTT
CASSQGRQGWEKLFF
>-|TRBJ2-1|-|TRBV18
TGTGCCAGCTCAGAGGGACAAGGGACCTACAATGAGCAGTTCTTC
CASSEGQGTYNEQFF
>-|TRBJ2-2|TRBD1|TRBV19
TGTGCCAGTAGTCCTCGGACAGGGAGAGCCGGGGAGCTGTTTTTT
CASSPRTGRAGELFF